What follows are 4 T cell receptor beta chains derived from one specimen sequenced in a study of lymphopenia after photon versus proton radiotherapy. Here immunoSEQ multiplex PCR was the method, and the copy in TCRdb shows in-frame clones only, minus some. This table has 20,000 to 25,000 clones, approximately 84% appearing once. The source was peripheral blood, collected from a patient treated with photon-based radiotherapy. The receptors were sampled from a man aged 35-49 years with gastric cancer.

CDR3 coding DNA: TGTGCCAGTAGGCGGGGACAGGGCAATTCACCCCTCCACTTT. The encoded protein is CASRRGQGNSPLHF. The chain couples TRBV19 to TRBJ1-6; 9 nucleotides agree with TRBD1. Germline V gene sequence: CDR1 LNHDA, CDR2 SQIVND (reference sequence). V shed 6 bases and J 7 bases; nucleotides not matched to a gene: 4. The CDR3 length is 14 residues.

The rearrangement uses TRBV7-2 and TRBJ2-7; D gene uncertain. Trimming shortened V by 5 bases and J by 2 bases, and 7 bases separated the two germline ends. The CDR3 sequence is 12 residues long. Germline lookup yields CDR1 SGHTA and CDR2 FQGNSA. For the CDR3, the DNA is TGTGCCAGCAGCGGGGATGCCTACGAGCAGTACTTC. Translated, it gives CASSGDAYEQYF.

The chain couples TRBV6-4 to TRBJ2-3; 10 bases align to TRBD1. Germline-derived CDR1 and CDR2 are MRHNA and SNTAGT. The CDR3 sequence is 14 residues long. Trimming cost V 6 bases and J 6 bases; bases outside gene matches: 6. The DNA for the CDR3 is TGTGCCAGCAGCGCTACGACAGGGGGCGATACGCAGTATTTT. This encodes CASSATTGGDTQYF.

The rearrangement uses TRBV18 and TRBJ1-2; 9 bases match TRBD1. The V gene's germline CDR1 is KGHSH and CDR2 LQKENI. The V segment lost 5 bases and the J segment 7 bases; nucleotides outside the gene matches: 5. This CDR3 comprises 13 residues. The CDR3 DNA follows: TGTGCCAGCTCATCGGGACAGGGCGGTGGCTACACCTTC. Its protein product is CASSSGQGGGYTF.